Below, one T cell receptor beta chain is given with its context. 60 Vbeta and 13 Jbeta primers were used in PCR. The repertoire was sequenced with immunoSEQ multiplex PCR; TCRdb's copy has only in-frame clones and lacks some. The sample shows about 110,000 clones, 75% to 90% of them seen only once. Germline-derived CDR1 and CDR2 are SGHRS and YFSETQ. This CDR3 is built from 15 residues. With 0 bases removed from V and 3 bases from J, the gap between germline ends came to 10 bases. This record belongs to a study of cytomegalovirus exposure and HLA in healthy donors. The sequenced material came from PBMCs. The TCR sequence derives from a man aged 40-49 years in good health and CMV-seronegative. V and J are TRBV5-1 and TRBJ1-3, with D possibly being TRBD1 (6 bases). The chain's CDR3 is CASSLGGGNGNTIYF. The CDR3 region has the DNA TGCGCCAGCAGCTTGGGCGGGGGCAATGGAAACACCATATATTTT.